The entry that follows covers one TCR beta chain sequence. Its specificity is not known. This specimen comes from a study of blood T cells in healthy people across ages. Isolating PBMCs gave at least 7 million of these cells per sample. Overall study findings and caveats: Unsorted PBMCs ruled out conclusive naive versus antigen-experienced comparison.

PCR was performed a second time for 7 to 11 cycles using a sample-barcoded 5' primer and a J-beta primer mix. TCRdb independently ran MiXCR on the 5' RACE reads; one entry per CDR3 protein. Of some 800,000 distinct CDR3 sequences detected, 20% to 30% appear once; the ten largest clones hold roughly 3.5%. Per germline, CDR1 KGHDR and CDR2 SFDVKD. The CDR3 is made up of 13 amino acids. Between the trimmed V and J ends, which lost 9 bases and 5 bases, there was a span of 15 bases. These same data were also listed under a study on T cells of mothers and their children. That work states: In this cohort, donors were three healthy Caucasian mothers plus their six children. RNA extracted was entirely used for cDNA synthesis, around 1.5 ug per 15 ul.

The chain couples TRBV24-1 to TRBJ2-5, with D perhaps assigned TRBD1 or TRBD2 (5 bases each). This clonotype was sampled from a boy aged 5-17 years in good health. Material for sequencing was blood. The CDR3 region is CATSTGGLETQYF. The DNA of the CDR3 is TGTGCCACCTCTACTGGGGGTTTGGAGACCCAGTACTTC.